This entry lists 5 T cell receptor delta chains sequenced from one sample in a study of gammadelta T cells in human blood. TCRdb processed the RT-PCR reads again with the CATT caller. The sample lists approximately 520 delta-chain clones, 40% occurring once. Input material: Vgamma9Vdelta2 gamma-delta T cells from cord blood. The origin of the receptors is a newborn.

Note on this clone: This sequence may be a read error, since a much larger clone differs from it by one base. Other DNA sequences within the sample encode an identical CDR3. The genes are TRDV2 and TRDJ3; 8 nucleotides line up with TRDD3. The CDR3 extends over 19 amino acids. Per germline, CDR1 GEAIGNYY and CDR2 EKD. The CDR3 is CACDTASGGRSWDTRQMFF. CDR3 coding DNA: TGTGCTTGTGACACCGCGTCTGGGGGACGCTCCTGGGACACCCGACAGATGTTTTTC.

In the case of this clone: A far larger clone is one base from this, pointing to a likely read error. This chain links TRDV2 with TRDJ1; 7 bases agree with TRDD3. The V gene's germline CDR1 is GEAIGNYY and CDR2 EKD. The CDR3 is made up of 15 amino acids. Trimming took 2 bases from V and 0 from J; bases not matched to a gene: 5. CDR3 residues: CACDMLGAYTDKLIF. CDR3 DNA sequence: TGTGCCTGTGACATGCTGGGGGCTTACACCGATAAACTCATCTTT.

Details on this clone: Given a much more abundant clone one base away, this may be a read error. V usage is TRDV2 and J usage is TRDJ1, with TRDD3 matching over 9 bases. The germline V gene encodes CDR1 GEAIGNYY and CDR2 EKD. The CDR3 length is 17 residues. The ends lost 0 bases at V and 4 bases at J; junction bases unmatched: 11. This chain's CDR3 is CACDTLLGDLYNDKLIF. The DNA of the CDR3 is TGTGCCTGTGACACCCTCCTGGGGGATTTGTACAACGATAAACTCATCTTT.

The chain couples TRDV2 to TRDJ1, with 10 bases identical to TRDD3. CDR1 is GEAIGNYY and CDR2 is EKD in the germline V gene. The CDR3 contains 21 residues. V was clipped by 0 bases and J by 0 bases; unmatched bases: 18. CDR3 residues: CACDTGALLGDAAVNTDKLIF. CDR3 coding DNA: TGTGCCTGTGACACCGGGGCTTTACTGGGGGATGCCGCCGTGAACACCGATAAACTCATCTTT.

In its sample, this clone is large. The rearrangement links TRDV2 to TRDJ1, with 12 bases identical to TRDD3. Germline CDR1 is GEAIGNYY and CDR2 is EKD. The CDR3 has 15 residues. The V and J ends lost 4 bases and 6 bases, in that order; junction bases with no gene match: 8. This chain's CDR3 is CACEAFTGGYNKLIF. For the CDR3, the DNA is TGTGCCTGTGAAGCTTTTACTGGGGGATACAATAAACTCATCTTT.